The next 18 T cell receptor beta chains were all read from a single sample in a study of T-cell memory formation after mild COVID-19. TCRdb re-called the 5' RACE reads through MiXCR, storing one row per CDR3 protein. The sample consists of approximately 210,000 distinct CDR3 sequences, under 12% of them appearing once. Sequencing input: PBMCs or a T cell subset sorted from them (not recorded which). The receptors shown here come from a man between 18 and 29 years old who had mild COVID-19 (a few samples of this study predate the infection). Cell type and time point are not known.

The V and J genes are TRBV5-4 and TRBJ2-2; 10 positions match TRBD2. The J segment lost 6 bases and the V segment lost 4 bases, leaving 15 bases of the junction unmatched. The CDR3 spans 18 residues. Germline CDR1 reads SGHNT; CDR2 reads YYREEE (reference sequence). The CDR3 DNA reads TGTGCCAGCAGCATCCCTAGCGGGGGCCGCCACTTCGCCGGGGAGCTGTTTTTT. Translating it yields CASSIPSGGRHFAGELFF.

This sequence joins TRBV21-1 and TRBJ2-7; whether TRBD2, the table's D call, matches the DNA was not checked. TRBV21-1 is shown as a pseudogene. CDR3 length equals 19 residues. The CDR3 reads CASSKVGGLASHPFFGQYV. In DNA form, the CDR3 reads TGTGCCAGCAGCAAAGTGGGTGGACTAGCGAGCCATCCCTTTTTTGGGCAGTACGTC.

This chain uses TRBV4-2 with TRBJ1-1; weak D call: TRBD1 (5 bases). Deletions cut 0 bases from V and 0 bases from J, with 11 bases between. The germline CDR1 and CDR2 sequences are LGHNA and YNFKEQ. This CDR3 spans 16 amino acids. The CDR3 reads CASSQDGAAMNTEAFF. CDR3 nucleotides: TGTGCCAGCAGCCAAGATGGGGCGGCCATGAACACTGAAGCTTTCTTT.

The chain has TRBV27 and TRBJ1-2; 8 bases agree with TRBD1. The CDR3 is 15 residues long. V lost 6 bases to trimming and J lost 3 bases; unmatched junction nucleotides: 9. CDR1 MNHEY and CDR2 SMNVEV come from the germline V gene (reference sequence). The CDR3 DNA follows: TGTGCCAGCAGCTCCTACAGGGGGGTGCACTATGGCTACACCTTC. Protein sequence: CASSSYRGVHYGYTF.

DNA of the CDR3: TGCGCCAGCAGCCACCCTGCACGGGATCCGTCGCAGTTCTTC. Protein: CASSHPARDPSQFF. The chain couples TRBV4-1 to TRBJ2-1, with D possibly matching TRBD2 (5 bases). Germline CDR1 reads MGHRA; CDR2 reads YSYEKL. Trimming left V 3 bases short and J 12 bases short, with 18 bases between. CDR3 length equals 14 residues.

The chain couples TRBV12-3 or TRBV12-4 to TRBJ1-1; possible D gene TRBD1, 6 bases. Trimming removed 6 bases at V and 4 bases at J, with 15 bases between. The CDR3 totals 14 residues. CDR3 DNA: TGTGCCAGCAGCGAACACAGGGAAGGCACTGAAGCTTTCTTT. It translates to CASSEHREGTEAFF.

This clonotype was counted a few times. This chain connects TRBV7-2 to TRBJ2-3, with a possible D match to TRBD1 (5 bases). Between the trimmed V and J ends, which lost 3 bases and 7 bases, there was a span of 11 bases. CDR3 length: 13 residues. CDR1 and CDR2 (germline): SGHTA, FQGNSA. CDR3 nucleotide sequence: TGTGCCAGCAGCTTGCAGGGCCCCAATACGCAGTATTTT. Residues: CASSLQGPNTQYF.

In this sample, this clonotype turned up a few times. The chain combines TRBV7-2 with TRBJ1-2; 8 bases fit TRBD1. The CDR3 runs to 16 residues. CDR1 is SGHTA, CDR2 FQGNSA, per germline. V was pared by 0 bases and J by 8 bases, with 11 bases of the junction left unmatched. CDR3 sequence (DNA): TGTGCCAGCAGCTTAGCAACAGGGGGAGGGAGGACAGGCTACACCTTC. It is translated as CASSLATGGGRTGYTF.

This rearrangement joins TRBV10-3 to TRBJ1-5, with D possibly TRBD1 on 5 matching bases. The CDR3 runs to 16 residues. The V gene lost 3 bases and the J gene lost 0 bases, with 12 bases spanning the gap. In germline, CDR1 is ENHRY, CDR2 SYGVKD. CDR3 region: CAISEFQGASNQPQHF. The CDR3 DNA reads TGTGCCATCAGTGAATTTCAGGGAGCTAGCAATCAGCCCCAGCATTTT.

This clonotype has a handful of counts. CDR3 in amino acids: CASSLAQSSYEQYF. In DNA form, the CDR3 reads TGTGCCAGCAGCCTGGCTCAAAGCTCCTACGAGCAGTACTTC. The V and J genes are TRBV7-2 and TRBJ2-7; no clear D. The CDR3 totals 14 residues. The germline V and J ends were trimmed by 5 bases and 0 bases, with 11 bases remaining between them. CDR1 and CDR2 from the germline V gene are SGHTA and FQGNSA. Full variable domain (remainder filled in from reference TRBV7-2 and TRBJ2-7): GAGVSQSPSNKVTEKGKDVELRCDPISGHTALYWYRQSLGQGLEFLIYFQGNSAPDKSGLPSDRFSAERTGGSVSTLTIQRTQQEDSAVYLCASSLAQSSYEQYFGPGTRLTVT.

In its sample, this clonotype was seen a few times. The CDR3: CASSFGLQNTEAFF. For the CDR3, the DNA is TGCGCCAGCAGCTTTGGGCTCCAGAACACTGAAGCTTTCTTT. The V and J genes are TRBV5-1 and TRBJ1-1; D gene ambiguous. Germline V gene lookup returns CDR1 SGHRS and CDR2 YFSETQ. The length of the CDR3 is 14 residues. V was cut by 2 bases and J by 1 base, with 9 bases left in between. The full variable domain, with the rest looked up from reference TRBV5-1 and TRBJ1-1, is KAGVTQTPRYLIKTRGQQVTLSCSPISGHRSVSWYQQTPGQGLQFLFEYFSETQRNKGNFPGRFSGRQFSNSRSEMNVSTLELGDSALYLCASSFGLQNTEAFFGQGTRLTVV.

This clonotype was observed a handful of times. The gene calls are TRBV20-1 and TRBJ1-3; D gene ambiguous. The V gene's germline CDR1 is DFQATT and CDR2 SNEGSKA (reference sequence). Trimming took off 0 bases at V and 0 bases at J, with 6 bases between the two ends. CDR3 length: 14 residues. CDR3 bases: TGCAGTGCTAGAGATGGGAGCTCTGGAAACACCATATATTTT. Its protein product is CSARDGSSGNTIYF.

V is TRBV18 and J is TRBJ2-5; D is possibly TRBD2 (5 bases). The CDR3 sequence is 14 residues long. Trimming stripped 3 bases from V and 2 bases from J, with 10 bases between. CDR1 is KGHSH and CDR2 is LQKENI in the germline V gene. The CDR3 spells CASSPQDLQETQYF. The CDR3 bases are TGTGCCAGCTCACCGCAGGACTTGCAAGAGACCCAGTACTTC. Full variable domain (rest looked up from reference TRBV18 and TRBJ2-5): NAGVMQNPRHLVRRRGQEARLRCSPMKGHSHVYWYRQLPEEGLKFMVYLQKENIIDESGMPKERFSAEFPKEGPSILRIQQVVRGDSAAYFCASSPQDLQETQYFGPGTRLLVL.

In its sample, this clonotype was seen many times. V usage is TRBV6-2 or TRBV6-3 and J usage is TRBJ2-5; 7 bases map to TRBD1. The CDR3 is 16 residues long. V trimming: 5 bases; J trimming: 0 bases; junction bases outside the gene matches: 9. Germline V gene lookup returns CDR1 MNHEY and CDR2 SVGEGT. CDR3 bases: TGTGCCAGCAGTCGCCGACAGGGCTCGTACCAAGAGACCCAGTACTTC. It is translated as CASSRRQGSYQETQYF.

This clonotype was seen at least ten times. The chain's CDR3 is CASRLGDTEAFF. For the CDR3, the DNA is TGTGCCAGCAGGCTCGGGGACACTGAAGCTTTCTTT. The chain is built from TRBV6-6 and TRBJ1-1; no firm D call. Trimming shortened V by 6 bases and J by 3 bases, and 8 bases separated the two germline ends. The CDR3 runs to 12 residues. Germline lookup yields CDR1 MNHNY and CDR2 SVGAGI (reference sequence).

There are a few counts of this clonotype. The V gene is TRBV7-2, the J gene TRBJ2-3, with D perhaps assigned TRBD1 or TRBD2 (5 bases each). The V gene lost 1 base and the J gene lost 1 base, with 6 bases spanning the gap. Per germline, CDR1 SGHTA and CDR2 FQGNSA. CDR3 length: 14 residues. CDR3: CASSLVGRTDTQYF. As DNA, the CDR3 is TGTGCCAGCAGCTTAGTGGGACGCACAGATACGCAGTATTTT.

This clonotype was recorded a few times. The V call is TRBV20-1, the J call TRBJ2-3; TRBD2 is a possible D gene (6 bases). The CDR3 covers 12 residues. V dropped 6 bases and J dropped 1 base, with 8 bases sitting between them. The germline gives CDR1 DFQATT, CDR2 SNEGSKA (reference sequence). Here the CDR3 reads CSAQRGTDTQYF. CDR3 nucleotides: TGCAGTGCCCAGCGGGGCACAGATACGCAGTATTTT.

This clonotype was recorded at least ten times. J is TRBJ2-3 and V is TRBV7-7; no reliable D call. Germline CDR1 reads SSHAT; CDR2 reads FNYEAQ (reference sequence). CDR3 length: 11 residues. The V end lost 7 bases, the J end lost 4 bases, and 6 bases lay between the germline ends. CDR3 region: CASTEADTQYF. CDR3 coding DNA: TGTGCCAGCACCGAAGCAGATACGCAGTATTTT. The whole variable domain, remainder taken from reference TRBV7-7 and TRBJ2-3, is GAGVSQSPRYKVTKRGQDVTLRCDPISSHATLYWYQQALGQGPEFLTYFNYEAQPDKSGLPSDRFSAERPEGSISTLTIQRTEQRDSAMYRCASTEADTQYFGPGTRLTVL.